Below are 21 T cell receptor beta chains sequenced from a single sample in a study of response to subunit inactivated influenza vaccine. MiXCR was run by TCRdb on the RT-PCR reads, yielding one entry per CDR3 protein. This table holds around 540,000 distinct CDR3 sequences, around 11% found once. The specimen comprised PBMCs from blood, sampled on the day of vaccination. These receptors were taken from a man over 45 who received an inactivated influenza vaccine.

This clonotype was picked up many times. The J gene is TRBJ2-5, the V gene TRBV27, with D possibly being TRBD2 (5 bases). Germline assignment: CDR1 MNHEY and CDR2 SMNVEV (reference sequence). The CDR3 spans 14 residues. Trimming cost V 4 bases and J 4 bases, with 13 bases left between them. The CDR3 loop is CASSWSRAGETQYF. CDR3 in DNA: TGTGCCAGCAGTTGGAGTAGGGCGGGAGAGACCCAGTACTTC.

The rearrangement links TRBV12-3 or TRBV12-4 to TRBJ1-3; D is uncertain. Trimming cost V 8 bases and J 0 bases, with 8 bases left between them. This CDR3 contains 13 residues. The chain's CDR3 is CASGQYSGNTIYF. The CDR3 DNA reads TGTGCCAGCGGTCAGTACTCTGGAAACACCATATATTTT.

The V call is TRBV20-1, the J call TRBJ1-4; TRBD1 matches at 7 bases. Trimming at V came to 6 bases and at J to 8 bases, leaving 15 bases not matched to a gene. CDR3 length: 15 amino acids. Germline assignment: CDR1 DFQATT and CDR2 SNEGSKA (reference sequence). Here the CDR3 DNA reads TGCAGTGCCCGCCGCCAGGGGGGCGCAGGGGAAAAACTGTTTTTT. This encodes CSARRQGGAGEKLFF.

This clonotype was found many times. The rearrangement links TRBV28 to TRBJ2-2; no clear D. CDR3 length: 12 amino acids. V was pared by 7 bases and J by 8 bases, with 11 bases between. Germline CDR1 MDHEN, CDR2 SYDVKM. The CDR3 DNA is TGTGCCAGCAACCAAAATCGGGGGGAGCTGTTTTTT. Its translation is CASNQNRGELFF.

This clonotype has more than one count but fewer than ten. In DNA, the CDR3 is TGTGCCAGCAGCTTAGCACCAGAAAGGGGAGAGACCCAGTACTTC. This gives the protein CASSLAPERGETQYF. The chain couples TRBV7-2 to TRBJ2-5, with D perhaps TRBD1 (5 bases). The CDR3 totals 15 residues. Between the trimmed V and J ends, which lost 0 bases and 4 bases, there was a span of 12 bases. Per the germline V gene, CDR1 is SGHTA and CDR2 is FQGNSA.

The CDR3, as DNA: TGCAGTGCTAGAGATCCAAGCGGAGAATACATTCAGACCCAGTACTTC. This gives the protein CSARDPSGEYIQTQYF. The chain carries TRBV20-1 and TRBJ2-5; D is possibly TRBD2 (5 bases). Per the germline V gene, CDR1 is DFQATT and CDR2 is SNEGSKA (reference sequence). This CDR3 comprises 16 residues. V shed 0 bases and J shed 6 bases, with 20 bases lying between them.

V and J are TRBV12-5 and TRBJ2-7; a possible D gene is TRBD2 (6 bases). Germline lookup yields CDR1 LGHNT and CDR2 FRNRAP. The length of the CDR3 is 16 residues. V gave up 5 bases and J gave up 0 bases, with 17 bases separating them. CDR3 nucleotide sequence: TGTGCTAGTGGTCCCGCATCCGGGAGAAGCTCCTACGAGCAGTACTTC. Protein product: CASGPASGRSSYEQYF.

The V gene is TRBV5-1, the J gene TRBJ2-2, with 7 positions matching TRBD2. V shed 2 bases and J 5 bases; nucleotides not matched to a gene: 12. The germline gives CDR1 SGHRS, CDR2 YFSETQ. The CDR3 is made up of 17 amino acids. CDR3 loop: CASSLSTAGVQTGELFF. The CDR3 DNA follows: TGCGCCAGCAGCTTATCCACGGCGGGAGTTCAGACCGGGGAGCTGTTTTTT.

This clonotype was counted between two and nine times. The CDR3 protein is CASSSFRTSGDPYNEQFF. The DNA of the CDR3 is TGTGCCAGCAGCTCCTTCCGGACTAGCGGGGACCCCTACAATGAGCAGTTCTTC. The V call is TRBV7-8, the J call TRBJ2-1, with 12 bases fitting TRBD2. Trimming cost V 4 bases and J 2 bases; bases outside gene matches: 9. In germline, CDR1 is SGHVS, CDR2 FQNEAQ. This CDR3 contains 18 residues.

The table lists this clonotype with a few counts. The missing conserved phenylalanine or tryptophan at the end of this CDR3 makes a read error likely. V gene TRBV7-8 combines with J gene TRBJ2-5; 7 bases fit TRBD1. Germline V CDR1 and CDR2: SGHVS, FQNEAQ. This CDR3 region has 15 residues. Unmatched junction bases numbered 7, after V lost 2 bases and J lost 4 bases. This CDR3 reads CASSLREQGIETQYL. In DNA, the CDR3 is TGTGCCAGCAGCTTACGAGAACAGGGGATAGAGACCCAGTACCTC.

The table lists this clonotype with a few counts. The rearrangement joins TRBV7-9 to TRBJ2-3; a weak D match, TRBD1 (6 bases). There are 15 residues in the CDR3. V was clipped by 5 bases and J by 2 bases, with 14 bases between them. CDR1 and CDR2 (germline): SEHNR, FQNEAQ (reference sequence). The CDR3, as DNA: TGTGCCAGCAGCCGGTCGCAGGGGTTCACAGATACGCAGTATTTT. Translation gives CASSRSQGFTDTQYF.

In this sample, this clonotype turned up a few times. V gene TRBV11-2 combines with J gene TRBJ2-2, with 7 bases identical to TRBD1. CDR3 size: 21 residues. The V and J ends lost 2 bases and 0 bases, in that order; junction bases with no gene match: 18. CDR1 and CDR2 (germline): SGHAT, FQNNGV. In DNA, the CDR3 is TGTGCCAGCAGCTTATTCCGGCCATGGAGAACAGGGGTCTCGAACACCGGGGAGCTGTTTTTT. It is translated as CASSLFRPWRTGVSNTGELFF.

This clonotype has just a few counts. The chain combines TRBV27 with TRBJ2-7; 12 nucleotides align to TRBD1. Germline lookup yields CDR1 MNHEY and CDR2 SMNVEV (reference sequence). J gave up 2 bases and V 1 base, and 9 bases lay outside the gene matches. The CDR3 extends over 18 amino acids. CDR3 DNA sequence: TGTGCCAGCAGTTTATTAGATGTAGGGACAGGGGGCCCCTACGAGCAGTACTTC. It codes for CASSLLDVGTGGPYEQYF.

V and J are TRBV28 and TRBJ2-2, with D possibly being TRBD1 (6 bases). This CDR3 is built from 14 residues. The V end was cut by 7 bases, the J end by 6 bases, with 15 bases between. The germline gives CDR1 MDHEN, CDR2 SYDVKM. CDR3 amino acids: CASTPQGGAGELFF. The CDR3 DNA sequence: TGTGCCAGCACCCCACAGGGTGGGGCCGGGGAGCTGTTTTTT.

This clonotype was seen a few times. The V and J genes are TRBV4-3 and TRBJ2-3; D is unresolved. With 0 bases removed from V and 2 bases from J, the gap between germline ends came to 9 bases. The CDR3 is 15 residues long. The V gene's germline CDR1 is LGHNA and CDR2 YSLEER. The CDR3 nucleotides are TGCGCCAGCAGCCAAGATTATGTGGTCACAGATACGCAGTATTTT. It encodes CASSQDYVVTDTQYF.

This clonotype has a count of ten or more. The genes are TRBV3-1 and TRBJ2-1, with D maybe TRBD1 (5 bases). This CDR3 region has 14 residues. V gave up 4 bases and J gave up 10 bases, with 17 bases separating them. The V gene's germline CDR1 is LGHDT and CDR2 YNNKEL (reference sequence). The CDR3 sequence: CASSPDRGLREQFF. CDR3 DNA: TGTGCCAGCAGCCCGGATAGGGGCCTCCGGGAGCAGTTCTTC.

Only a few counts were recorded for this clonotype. The chain employs TRBV7-2 and TRBJ2-5, with 7 bases that match TRBD2. With V trimmed by 1 base and J by 5 bases, 7 bases remained unmatched. In germline, CDR1 is SGHTA, CDR2 FQGNSA. The CDR3 consists of 15 residues. The CDR3 coding sequence is TGTGCCAGCAGCTTAGGTGGGGGGGTGGGGGAGACCCAGTACTTC. It specifies CASSLGGGVGETQYF.

A few counts support this clonotype. V gene TRBV4-2 combines with J gene TRBJ2-1; 10 nucleotides match TRBD2. V dropped 3 bases and J dropped 5; count of bases not matched to a gene: 4. Germline V gives CDR1 LGHNA, CDR2 YNFKEQ. This CDR3 has 15 residues. CDR3 coding DNA: TGTGCCAGCAGCCAGAGACTAGCGGGCAACAATGAGCAGTTCTTC. It codes for CASSQRLAGNNEQFF.

This clonotype was seen only a few times. The chain couples TRBV6-1 to TRBJ2-2; D is ambiguous. The V end lost 7 bases, the J end lost 5 bases, and 17 bases lay between the germline ends. Germline V gene data show CDR1 as MNHNS and CDR2 as SASEGT. This CDR3 comprises 15 residues. CDR3 in DNA: TGTGCCAGCAAGGCGGATCAAGGTTCGACCGGGGAGCTGTTTTTT. As protein: CASKADQGSTGELFF.

CDR3 sequence (DNA): TGTGCCAGCAGACAGCGAGGGGGACGTAGCGGTCCCGGTGGATTTGAGCAGTTCTTC. Protein product: CASRQRGGRSGPGGFEQFF. V gene TRBV6-2 or TRBV6-3 combines with J gene TRBJ2-1; perhaps D is TRBD1 or TRBD2 (6 bases each). Germline CDR1 MNHEY, CDR2 SVGEGT. The CDR3 length is 19 residues. Trimming stripped 6 bases from V and 9 bases from J, with 33 bases between.

This clonotype was seen a few times. The V gene is TRBV5-1, the J gene TRBJ1-4; D gene ambiguous. Germline values: CDR1 SGHRS, CDR2 YFSETQ. The CDR3 extends over 12 amino acids. The germline V and J ends were trimmed by 0 bases and 7 bases, with 4 bases remaining between them. The CDR3 spells CASSLDAEKLFF. The CDR3 DNA sequence: TGCGCCAGCAGCTTGGATGCTGAAAAACTGTTTTTT.